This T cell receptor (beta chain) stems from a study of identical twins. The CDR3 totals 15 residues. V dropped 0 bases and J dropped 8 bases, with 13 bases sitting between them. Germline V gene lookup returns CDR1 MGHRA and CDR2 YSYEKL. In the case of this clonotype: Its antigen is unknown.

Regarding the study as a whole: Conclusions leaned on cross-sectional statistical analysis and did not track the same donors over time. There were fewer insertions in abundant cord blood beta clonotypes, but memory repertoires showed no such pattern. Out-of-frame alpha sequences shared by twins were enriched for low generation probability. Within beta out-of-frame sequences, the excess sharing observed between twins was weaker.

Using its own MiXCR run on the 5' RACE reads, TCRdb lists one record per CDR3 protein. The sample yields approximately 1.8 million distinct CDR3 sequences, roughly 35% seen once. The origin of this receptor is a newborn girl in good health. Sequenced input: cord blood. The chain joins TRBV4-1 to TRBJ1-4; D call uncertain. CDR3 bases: TGCGCCAGCAGCCAAGATTGGGCGCGGGCAGAAAAACTGTTTTTT. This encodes CASSQDWARAEKLFF.